Below are 15 T cell receptor beta chains sequenced from a single sample in a study of shared clonotypes between healthy human individuals. As defined, naive CD8 cells were CD45RO-negative and positively selected for CCR7, with terminally differentiated effector memory CD45RA+ cells excluded. Profiling relied on immunoSEQ multiplex PCR, and the TCRdb table lists in-frame clones only, not all of them. The table includes under 850,000 clones, 92% detected once. The sequenced sample consisted of naive CD8+ T cells sorted from blood. Receptors were obtained from a man younger than 45 in good health.

V and J are TRBV28 and TRBJ1-3; D remains unclear. With 5 bases removed from V and 7 bases from J, the gap between germline ends came to 15 bases. This CDR3 region has 14 residues. Germline CDR1 and CDR2: MDHEN and SYDVKM. As DNA, the CDR3 is TGTGCCAGCAGTCAGAGAGAGCTGGTTAACACCATATATTTT. It is translated as CASSQRELVNTIYF.

This CDR3 is CASSSDRKQTQYF. CDR3 nucleotides: TGTGCCAGCAGCTCCGACAGGAAACAGACCCAGTACTTC. The chain is built from TRBV27 and TRBJ2-5; a possible D gene is TRBD1 (6 bases). The germline V gene has CDR1 MNHEY and CDR2 SMNVEV (reference sequence). This CDR3 contains 13 residues. The V gene lost 6 bases and the J gene lost 6 bases, with 14 bases spanning the gap.

V gene TRBV5-6 combines with J gene TRBJ2-3; no reliable D call. This CDR3 has 12 residues. Per germline, CDR1 SGHDT and CDR2 YYEEEE. V lost 0 bases to trimming and J lost 4 bases, with 3 bases between them. The CDR3 loop reads CASSLESDTQYF. DNA of the CDR3: TGTGCCAGCAGCTTGGAGTCAGATACGCAGTATTTT. Full variable domain (remainder filled in from reference TRBV5-6 and TRBJ2-3): DAGVTQSPTHLIKTRGQQVTLRCSPKSGHDTVSWYQQALGQGPQFIFQYYEEEERQRGNFPDRFSGHQFPNYSSELNVNALLLGDSALYLCASSLESDTQYFGPGTRLTVL.

This chain links TRBV6-5 with TRBJ1-5, with D unclear. This CDR3 spans 14 amino acids. Germline V CDR1 and CDR2: MNHEY, SVGAGI. V shed 6 bases and J shed 0 bases, with 9 bases lying between them. The CDR3 here is CASSPIYSNQPQHF. Written as DNA, the CDR3 is TGTGCCAGCAGCCCTATATATAGCAATCAGCCCCAGCATTTT.

The chain has TRBV6-5 and TRBJ2-7; TRBD1 might be the D (6 bases). The CDR3 runs 15 residues. CDR1 and CDR2 (germline): MNHEY, SVGAGI. V was cut by 2 bases and J by 5 bases, with 16 bases left in between. In DNA, the CDR3 is TGTGCCAGCAGTTACCTGTACAGGGAATCCCACGAGCAGTACTTC. It yields the protein CASSYLYRESHEQYF.

This chain links TRBV7-9 with TRBJ2-7, with TRBD1 matching over 8 bases. Germline CDR1 and CDR2: SEHNR and FQNEAQ (reference sequence). V dropped 6 bases and J dropped 3; count of bases not matched to a gene: 10. CDR3 length equals 15 residues. The chain's CDR3 is CASRHGTGYFYEQYF. The CDR3 DNA reads as TGTGCCAGCAGACACGGGACAGGATATTTCTACGAGCAGTACTTC.

The chain combines TRBV2 with TRBJ1-2; D is unresolved. V was cut by 6 bases and J by 4 bases, with 18 bases left in between. Germline CDR1 is SNHLY and CDR2 is FYNNEI. This CDR3 spans 15 amino acids. The chain's CDR3 is CASRILDPTVYGYTF. The CDR3 nucleotides are TGTGCCAGCAGAATTTTGGACCCAACAGTCTATGGCTACACCTTC.

A remark on this clone: This specimen includes other DNA sequences encoding the same CDR3. V usage is TRBV9 and J usage is TRBJ2-7; 9 positions agree with TRBD1. V was clipped by 0 bases and J by 4 bases; unmatched bases: 2. The CDR3 has 14 residues. The germline V gene encodes CDR1 SGDLS and CDR2 YYNGEE. In nucleotides, the CDR3 is TGTGCCAGCAGCGTAGGGGGACAGGGATACGAGCAGTACTTC. It yields the protein CASSVGGQGYEQYF.

The chain has TRBV21-1 and TRBJ2-2. TRBV21-1 is shown as a pseudogene. This CDR3 region has 20 residues. The CDR3 region is CASSKDSKKSLFRNTGELFF. Here the CDR3 DNA reads TGTGCCAGCAGCAAAGACTCCAAAAAGTCCTTATTCAGAAACACCGGGGAGCTGTTTTTT.

This clone was recorded once. This sequence joins TRBV25-1 and TRBJ1-3; D not certain. In germline, CDR1 is MGHDK, CDR2 SYGVNS. This CDR3 comprises 15 residues. V gave up 1 base and J gave up 0 bases, with 7 bases separating them. The DNA for the CDR3 is TGTGCCAGCAGTGAATCTGGGATCTCTGGAAACACCATATATTTT. It codes for CASSESGISGNTIYF.

This chain connects TRBV19 to TRBJ2-5; possibly TRBD1 for D (6 bases). This CDR3 has 17 residues. V lost 3 bases and J 0 bases, leaving 17 bases between the germline ends. The germline gives CDR1 LNHDA, CDR2 SQIVND (reference sequence). Written as DNA, the CDR3 is TGTGCCAGTAGTATCCTCTACAGGGCGAAGGACCAAGAGACCCAGTACTTC. Its translation: CASSILYRAKDQETQYF.

This sequence joins TRBV6-4 and TRBJ1-5; D gene ambiguous. The V gene lost 3 bases and the J gene lost 1 base, with 7 bases spanning the gap. CDR3 length: 14 amino acids. Germline V gene sequence: CDR1 MRHNA, CDR2 SNTAGT. In DNA form, the CDR3 reads TGTGCCAGCAGTGAGGGGATAAGCAATCAGCCCCAGCATTTT. It encodes CASSEGISNQPQHF.

The rearrangement joins TRBV28 to TRBJ2-3; 9 positions agree with TRBD2. The V gene end was trimmed by 5 bases and the J gene end by 0 bases; junction bases not matched to a gene: 6. Germline V CDR1 and CDR2: MDHEN, SYDVKM. The CDR3 spans 16 residues. The CDR3 nucleotides read TGTGCCAGCAGTCTTCAACTAGCGGGTAGCACAGATACGCAGTATTTT. Translation gives CASSLQLAGSTDTQYF.

The chain recombines TRBV6-4 with TRBJ1-5, with D perhaps TRBD1 (6 bases). CDR3 length: 16 residues. Germline assignment: CDR1 MRHNA and CDR2 SNTAGT. The ends were cut back, 9 bases at V and 0 bases at J, with 18 bases in the middle. CDR3 DNA sequence: TGTGCCAGATATGGGGGGCAGGCTGATAGCAATCAGCCCCAGCATTTT. Its translation is CARYGGQADSNQPQHF.

This clone was seen only once. CDR3 nucleotide sequence: TGTGCCAGCAGCACCGGACTACCTACTACCTACGAGCAGTACTTC. Amino acids: CASSTGLPTTYEQYF. The genes are TRBV11-1 and TRBJ2-7, with D possibly TRBD2 on 6 matching bases. Trimming removed 5 bases from V and 2 bases from J, with 16 bases in between. The CDR3 length is 15 residues. The germline V gene has CDR1 SGHAT and CDR2 FQDESV (reference sequence).